This T cell receptor (beta chain) was profiled in a study of blood T cell repertoires in COVID-19. Profiling relied on immunoSEQ multiplex PCR, and the TCRdb table lists in-frame clones only, not all of them. Of some 170,000 clones listed, roughly 88% are singletons. V shed 4 bases and J shed 5 bases, with 13 bases lying between them. This CDR3 contains 14 residues. Germline V lookup: CDR1 SGHRS, CDR2 YFSETQ. The chain carries TRBV5-1 and TRBJ1-5; D may be TRBD1 (5 bases). The sequenced sample consisted of peripheral blood. The origin of this receptor is a woman aged 40 to 55 with COVID-19, enrolled during active disease. Here the CDR3 reads CASSPLGLHQPQHF. The CDR3 DNA reads as TGCGCCAGCAGCCCCCTGGGGCTCCATCAGCCCCAGCATTTT.